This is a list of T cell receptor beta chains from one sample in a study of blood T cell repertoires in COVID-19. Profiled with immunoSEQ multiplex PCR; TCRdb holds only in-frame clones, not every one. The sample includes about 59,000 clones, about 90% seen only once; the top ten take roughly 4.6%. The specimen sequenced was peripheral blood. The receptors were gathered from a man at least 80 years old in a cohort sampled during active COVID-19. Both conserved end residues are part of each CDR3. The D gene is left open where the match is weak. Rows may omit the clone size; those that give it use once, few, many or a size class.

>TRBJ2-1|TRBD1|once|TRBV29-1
CSVAALDRAYNEQFF
TGCAGCGTTGCTGCTTTGGACAGGGCTTACAATGAGCAGTTCTTC
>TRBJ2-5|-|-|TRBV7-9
CASSLTETQYF
TGTGCCAGCAGCCTAACGGAGACCCAGTACTTC
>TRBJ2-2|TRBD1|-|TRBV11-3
CASSLGQGTTGELFF
TGTGCCAGCAGCTTGGGACAGGGGACCACCGGGGAGCTGTTTTTT
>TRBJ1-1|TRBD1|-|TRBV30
CAWSAGGTEAFF
TGTGCCTGGAGCGCAGGGGGCACTGAAGCTTTCTTT
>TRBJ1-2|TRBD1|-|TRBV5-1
CASTRDSPNYGYTF
TGCGCCAGCACCCGGGACAGTCCTAACTATGGCTACACCTTC
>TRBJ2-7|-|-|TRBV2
CASTAESYEQYF
TGTGCCAGCACCGCAGAATCCTACGAGCAGTACTTC
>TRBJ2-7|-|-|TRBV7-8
CASSLVTAREDEQYF
TGTGCCAGCAGCTTAGTAACTGCCCGCGAGGACGAGCAGTACTTC
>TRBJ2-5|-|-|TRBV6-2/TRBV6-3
CASSYGDTDQETQYF
TGTGCCAGCAGTTACGGGGACACGGACCAAGAGACCCAGTACTTC
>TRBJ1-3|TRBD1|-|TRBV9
CASSGGQGTLYF
TGTGCCAGCAGCGGGGGACAGGGGACGCTATATTTT
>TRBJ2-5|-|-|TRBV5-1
CASSSGELQETQYF
TGCGCCAGCAGCTCTGGGGAGCTACAAGAGACCCAGTACTTC
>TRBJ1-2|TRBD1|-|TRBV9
CASSPGTGQYGYTF
TGTGCCAGCAGCCCCGGGACAGGGCAATATGGCTACACCTTC
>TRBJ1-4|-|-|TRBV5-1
CASSLAPGLGEKLFF
TGCGCCAGCAGCTTGGCCCCAGGGCTGGGTGAAAAACTGTTTTTT
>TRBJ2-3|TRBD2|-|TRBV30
CAWSEIAGGWDTQYF
TGTGCCTGGAGTGAGATAGCGGGGGGCTGGGATACGCAGTATTTT
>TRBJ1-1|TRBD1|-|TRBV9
CASSVRQGGTEAFF
TGTGCCAGCAGCGTTAGACAGGGGGGCACTGAAGCTTTCTTT
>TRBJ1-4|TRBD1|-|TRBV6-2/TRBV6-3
CASSRTGGNEKLFF
TGTGCCAGCAGTCGGACAGGGGGGAATGAAAAACTGTTTTTT
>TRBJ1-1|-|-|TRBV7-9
CASGQGNTEAFF
TGTGCCAGCGGCCAGGGAAACACTGAAGCTTTCTTT
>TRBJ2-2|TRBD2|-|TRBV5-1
CASSLDGRTTGELFF
TGCGCCAGCAGCTTGGACGGGAGGACTACCGGGGAGCTGTTTTTT
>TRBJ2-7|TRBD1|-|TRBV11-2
CASSIHHRGRIKYEQYF
TGTGCCAGCAGCATCCATCACAGGGGGCGTATCAAATACGAGCAGTACTTC
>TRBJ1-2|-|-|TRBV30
CAWTGGPNYGYTF
TGTGCCTGGACGGGGGGCCCTAACTATGGCTACACCTTC
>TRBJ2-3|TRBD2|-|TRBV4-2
CASSPLALAGESDTQYF
TGTGCCAGCAGCCCCCTAGCGCTAGCGGGAGAATCAGATACGCAGTATTTT
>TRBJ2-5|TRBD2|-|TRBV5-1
CASSNSGREQETQYF
TGCGCCAGCAGCAATAGCGGGAGGGAGCAAGAGACCCAGTACTTC
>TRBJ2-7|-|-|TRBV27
CASRTEGTAPYEQYF
TGTGCCAGCAGAACGGAGGGCACAGCACCCTACGAGCAGTACTTC
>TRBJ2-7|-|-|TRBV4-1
CASSQTGLAASYEQYF
TGCGCCAGCAGCCAAACAGGGCTAGCGGCCTCCTACGAGCAGTACTTC
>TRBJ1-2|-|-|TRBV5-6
CASSIGQLANYGYTF
TGTGCCAGCAGCATTGGACAGCTAGCTAACTATGGCTACACCTTC
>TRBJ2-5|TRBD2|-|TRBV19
CASSGRLAGQETQYF
TGTGCCAGTAGTGGTCGTCTAGCGGGTCAAGAGACCCAGTACTTC
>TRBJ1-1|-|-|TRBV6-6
CASRSRGQNTEAFF
TGTGCCAGCAGATCTAGGGGCCAGAACACTGAAGCTTTCTTT
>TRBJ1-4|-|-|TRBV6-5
CASSSPGAGDEKLFF
TGTGCCAGCAGTTCCCCAGGGGCGGGGGATGAAAAACTGTTTTTT
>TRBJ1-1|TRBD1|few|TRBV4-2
CASSHLGGQGNTEAFF
TGTGCCAGCAGCCATTTGGGGGGACAGGGGAACACTGAAGCTTTCTTT
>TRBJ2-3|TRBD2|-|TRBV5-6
CASSQSLAGFTDTQYF
TGTGCCAGCAGCCAATCCCTAGCGGGGTTCACAGATACGCAGTATTTT
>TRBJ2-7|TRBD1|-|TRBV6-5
CASSRQGLSYEQYF
TGTGCCAGCAGTCGACAGGGGCTCTCCTACGAGCAGTACTTC
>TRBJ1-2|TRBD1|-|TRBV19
CASATGPFYGYTF
TGTGCCAGCGCGACAGGGCCCTTCTATGGCTACACCTTC
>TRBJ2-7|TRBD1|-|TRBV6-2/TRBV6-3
CASSYRDSAYEQYF
TGTGCCAGCAGTTACCGGGACAGTGCCTACGAGCAGTACTTC